A selection of T cell receptor beta chains follows, all from one sample in a study of T cell responses to AZD1222 COVID-19 vaccine. The protocol was immunoSEQ multiplex PCR, while the TCRdb copy is restricted to in-frame clones and leaves out a portion. The data contain roughly 200,000 clones, approximately 94% of them singletons. Source: peripheral blood, taken on day 0 of MenACWY control vaccination. All receptors derive from an adult in good health. Each CDR3 is given with its conserved first and last residue. A D gene is named only where the DNA matches it firmly. For some rows the clone size is stated as once, few or many, or as a class when expanded; others skip it.

TRBV3-1/TRBV3-2,NA,TRBJ2-3,TRBD2,16,CASSHQVRGGTDTQYF,TGTGCCAGCAGCCATCAAGTGCGGGGGGGCACAGATACGCAGTATTTT
TRBV5-1,NA,TRBJ1-6,NA,15,CASSSWTGNNSPLHF,TGCGCCAGCAGTTCCTGGACGGGAAATAATTCACCCCTCCACTTT
TRBV5-5,NA,TRBJ1-2,TRBD1,15,CASSFRDRGNYGYTF,TGTGCCAGCAGCTTCCGGGACAGGGGAAACTATGGCTACACCTTC
TRBV7-9,NA,TRBJ1-5,NA,15,CASSSNSLGNQPQHF,TGTGCCAGCAGCTCTAACAGTTTGGGCAATCAGCCCCAGCATTTT
TRBV18,NA,TRBJ1-4,NA,15,CASSETGIANEKLFF,TGTGCCAGCTCAGAAACGGGGATTGCTAATGAAAAACTGTTTTTT
TRBV5-4,NA,TRBJ1-1,NA,14,CASSFRGTQLQAFF,TGTGCCAGCAGCTTTAGGGGAACTCAGCTCCAAGCTTTCTTT
TRBV18,NA,TRBJ1-3,NA,16,CASREGGASTGNTIYF,TGTGCCAGTAGGGAAGGAGGGGCCTCGACTGGAAACACCATATATTTT
TRBV7-9,once,TRBJ2-1,TRBD1,18,CASSVTGDPFFQYNEQFF,TGTGCCAGCAGCGTGACAGGGGACCCCTTTTTCCAATACAATGAGCAGTTCTTC
TRBV5-1,NA,TRBJ1-1,NA,15,CASSLEGAQNTEAFF,TGCGCCAGCAGCTTAGAAGGGGCGCAGAACACTGAAGCTTTCTTT
TRBV3-1/TRBV3-2,NA,TRBJ1-6,TRBD1,16,CASSQGTGRGIVPLHF,TGTGCCAGCAGCCAGGGGACAGGGAGGGGGATAGTACCCCTCCACTTT
TRBV7-8,NA,TRBJ1-5,NA,15,CASSLEGRVRQPQHF,TGTGCCAGCAGCTTAGAGGGCAGGGTAAGACAGCCCCAGCATTTT
TRBV5-1,NA,TRBJ2-6,NA,14,CASSRDSGANVLTF,TGCGCCAGCTCCCGGGACTCTGGGGCCAACGTCCTGACTTTC
TRBV28,NA,TRBJ2-5,NA,16,CASFKPGQTLGETQYF,TGTGCCAGCTTTAAACCGGGGCAAACCCTGGGGGAGACCCAGTACTTC
TRBV19,NA,TRBJ2-3,TRBD2,14,CASSSGGGVDTQYF,TGTGCCAGTAGTAGCGGGGGGGGCGTTGATACGCAGTATTTT
TRBV7-8,once,TRBJ1-1,NA,13,CASSLTDNTEAFF,TGTGCCAGCAGCTTAACGGACAACACTGAAGCTTTCTTT
TRBV3-1/TRBV3-2,NA,TRBJ2-2,TRBD1,18,CASSQETHRDRVTGELFF,TGTGCCAGCAGCCAAGAAACTCATAGGGACAGGGTCACCGGGGAGCTGTTTTTT
TRBV12-3/TRBV12-4,few,TRBJ2-5,NA,13,CASSFRAQETQYF,TGTGCCAGCAGTTTCAGGGCTCAAGAGACCCAGTACTTC
TRBV18,NA,TRBJ1-6,NA,14,CASSPSVIDSPLHF,TGTGCCAGCTCACCATCCGTGATCGATTCACCCCTCCACTTT
TRBV18,NA,TRBJ2-5,TRBD1,14,CASSPQGAGETQYF,TGTGCCAGCTCACCACAGGGGGCAGGCGAGACCCAGTACTTC
TRBV30,NA,TRBJ1-2,NA,16,CAWRPSARVENYGYTF,TGTGCCTGGAGACCTTCTGCTCGGGTAGAGAACTATGGCTACACCTTC
TRBV7-9,NA,TRBJ1-2,NA,13,CASSLEVTNGYTF,TGTGCCAGCAGCTTAGAGGTGACCAATGGCTACACCTTC
TRBV3-1/TRBV3-2,NA,TRBJ2-2,NA,16,CASSPQTATNTGELFF,TGTGCCAGCAGCCCACAGACAGCGACGAACACCGGGGAGCTGTTTTTT
TRBV19,NA,TRBJ2-2,NA,14,CASSIGQGSGELFF,TGTGCCAGTAGTATTGGTCAGGGGAGCGGGGAGCTGTTTTTT
TRBV6-2/TRBV6-3,NA,TRBJ2-2,TRBD1,18,CASSWTIQGRAYTGELFF,TGTGCCAGCAGCTGGACGATACAGGGGCGCGCGTACACCGGGGAGCTGTTTTTT
TRBV2,NA,TRBJ2-5,NA,16,CASSALVASQEETQYF,TGTGCCAGCAGCGCCCTCGTTGCTAGCCAGGAGGAGACCCAGTACTTC
TRBV7-2,NA,TRBJ2-6,NA,17,CASSLTAVAPGANVLTF,TGTGCCAGCAGCTTAACCGCGGTCGCCCCTGGGGCCAACGTCCTGACTTTC
TRBV6-5,once,TRBJ1-2,NA,12,CASRTGTYGYTF,TGTGCCAGCAGAACAGGGACCTATGGCTACACCTTC
TRBV5-4,NA,TRBJ1-4,NA,14,CASSKQGFNEKLFF,TGTGCCAGCAGTAAGCAGGGCTTTAATGAAAAACTGTTTTTT
TRBV7-3,NA,TRBJ1-3,TRBD1,15,CASSSGQGPGNTIYF,TGTGCCAGCAGCTCCGGACAGGGCCCTGGAAACACCATATATTTT
TRBV28,NA,TRBJ1-6,TRBD1,15,CASSHGTGGVSPLHF,TGTGCCAGCAGTCATGGGACAGGGGGCGTTTCACCCCTCCACTTT
TRBV24-1,once,TRBJ1-5,NA,14,CATQMGGSNQPQHF,TGTGCCACCCAAATGGGGGGGTCTAATCAGCCCCAGCATTTT
TRBV4-1,NA,TRBJ2-1,TRBD2,21,CASSQGGRGGLSRHPYNEQFF,TGCGCCAGCAGCCAAGGAGGGCGGGGGGGCCTGAGTCGCCACCCCTACAATGAGCAGTTCTTC
TRBV5-1,NA,TRBJ1-2,NA,13,CASSLDPNYGYTF,TGCGCCAGCAGCTTGGATCCGAACTATGGCTACACCTTC
TRBV20-1,NA,TRBJ2-1,NA,11,CSAYLANEQFF,TGCAGTGCGTATCTAGCCAATGAGCAGTTCTTC
TRBV28,NA,TRBJ2-1,NA,15,CASTSGAELVHEQFF,TGTGCCAGCACTTCCGGGGCCGAACTCGTACATGAGCAGTTCTTC
TRBV2,NA,TRBJ1-2,TRBD1,14,CASSDLRQGAGYTF,TGTGCCAGCAGTGATTTACGACAGGGGGCTGGCTACACCTTC
TRBV5-1,NA,TRBJ1-2,TRBD1,15,CASSPSGQENYGYTF,TGCGCCAGCAGCCCATCGGGACAGGAGAACTATGGCTACACCTTC
TRBV5-1,NA,TRBJ1-6,NA,16,CASSLDSYSYNSPLHF,TGCGCCAGCAGCTTGGACAGTTACTCCTATAATTCACCCCTCCACTTT
TRBV12-3/TRBV12-4,NA,TRBJ1-4,NA,13,CASRGNPALELFF,TGTGCCAGCAGAGGTAACCCGGCCTTGGAACTGTTTTTT
TRBV7-9,NA,TRBJ1-1,NA,13,CASSLKDPSEAFF,TGTGCCAGCAGCTTAAAGGACCCCTCTGAAGCTTTCTTT
TRBV4-1,NA,TRBJ1-4,NA,12,CASSRRVEKLFF,TGCGCCAGCAGCCGTAGGGTTGAAAAACTGTTTTTT
TRBV18,NA,TRBJ1-6,NA,14,CASSLRGGNSPLHF,TGTGCCAGCTCTCTCCGAGGAGGGAATTCACCCCTCCACTTT
TRBV27,NA,TRBJ1-5,NA,14,CASSLLLGVKGLYF,TGTGCCAGCAGTTTATTGCTGGGCGTGAAGGGTCTCTATTTT
TRBV5-1,NA,TRBJ1-4,NA,13,CASSLVDKEKLFF,TGCGCCAGCAGCTTGGTGGACAAGGAAAAACTGTTTTTT
TRBV6-5,NA,TRBJ1-1,TRBD1,14,CASSLQGFDTEAFF,TGTGCCAGCAGCTTACAGGGGTTCGACACTGAAGCTTTCTTT
TRBV7-8,NA,TRBJ2-7,TRBD2,17,CASSRAAGDRLSYEQYF,TGTGCCAGCAGCCGAGCCGCGGGGGACCGCCTCTCCTACGAGCAGTACTTC
TRBV30,NA,TRBJ1-5,NA,14,CAWSVNTGNQPQHF,TGTGCCTGGAGCGTAAACACGGGCAATCAGCCCCAGCATTTT
TRBV30,NA,TRBJ1-2,TRBD1,13,CAWSVTGRYGYTF,TGTGCCTGGAGTGTGACAGGGAGGTATGGCTACACCTTC
TRBV19,NA,TRBJ2-5,TRBD2,16,CASSQRLAGTQETQYF,TGTGCCAGTAGCCAACGACTAGCGGGGACACAAGAGACCCAGTACTTC
TRBV2,NA,TRBJ1-6,NA,13,CASSPGVNSPLHF,TGTGCCAGCAGTCCAGGGGTTAATTCACCCCTCCACTTT
TRBV19,NA,TRBJ1-2,NA,15,CASSDPHRLNYGYTF,TGTGCCAGTAGTGACCCCCACAGGCTTAACTATGGCTACACCTTC
TRBV28,NA,TRBJ1-4,NA,15,CASATRRSTNEKLFF,TGTGCCAGCGCTACCCGCAGGTCAACTAATGAAAAACTGTTTTTT